This T cell receptor beta chain was observed in a study of response to subunit inactivated influenza vaccine. Overall study results and limits: Seasonal influenza vaccination, on each occasion, was suggested by the authors to recruit few new T cells.

TCRdb re-called the RT-PCR reads with MiXCR, one entry per CDR3 protein. This sample has 450,000 to 500,000 distinct CDR3 sequences, with 11% found just once. This clonotype has more than one count but fewer than ten. Its target is not known. This CDR3 is built from 14 residues. V was shortened by 7 bases and J by 7 bases, with 20 bases between the two germline ends. The V gene's germline CDR1 is MNHNS and CDR2 SASEGT. This chain uses TRBV6-1 with TRBJ2-7, with D possibly TRBD2 on 6 matching bases. The receptor comes from a man between 50 and 59 years old who received an inactivated influenza vaccine. Sequenced material: PBMCs from blood, taken 45 days after vaccination. CDR3 loop: CASNRDSHTREQYF. The CDR3 DNA reads as TGTGCCAGCAATCGGGACTCTCATACTAGGGAGCAGTACTTC.